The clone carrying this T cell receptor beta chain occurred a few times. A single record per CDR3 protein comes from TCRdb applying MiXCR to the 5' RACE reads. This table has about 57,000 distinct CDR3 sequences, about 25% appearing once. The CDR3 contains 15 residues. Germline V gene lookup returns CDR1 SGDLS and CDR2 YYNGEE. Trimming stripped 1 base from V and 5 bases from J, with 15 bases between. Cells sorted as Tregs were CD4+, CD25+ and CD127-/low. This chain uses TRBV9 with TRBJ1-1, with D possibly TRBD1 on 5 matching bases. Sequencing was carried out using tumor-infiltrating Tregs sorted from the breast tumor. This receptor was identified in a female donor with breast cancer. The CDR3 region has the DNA TGTGCCAGCAGCGTAACCGAACTGGGGGTTACTGAAGCTTTCTTT. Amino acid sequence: CASSVTELGVTEAFF.